This T cell receptor (beta chain) was documented in a study of blood T cell repertoires in COVID-19. Study details: Acute-phase and convalescent COVID-19 samples originated in the United States, Italy and Spain.

TCRdb's table, derived via immunoSEQ multiplex PCR, lists solely in-frame clones and lacks some. The sample has about 210,000 clones; 70% to 90% are singletons. Unmatched junction bases numbered 6, after V lost 6 bases and J lost 0 bases. CDR1 and CDR2 from the germline V gene are LNHDA and SQIVND (reference sequence). This CDR3 has 15 residues. Enrolled through a virtual design, the participants were between about 18 and 100 years of age and came from approximately 25 US areas. Donors in Cohort 3 counted as recovered after two negative PCRs, clearance, or symptom resolution. The chain has TRBV19 and TRBJ2-3, with 7 nucleotides matching TRBD2. This receptor was obtained from a man in his forties or fifties who had recovered from COVID-19. Sequencing was done on a sample of PBMCs or T cells enriched from blood (not recorded which). CDR3 region: CASRSGDLSTDTQYF. CDR3 bases: TGTGCCAGTAGAAGCGGGGACCTCAGCACAGATACGCAGTATTTT.